This T cell receptor beta chain was sequenced in a study of Graves' ophthalmopathy and Graves' hyperthyroidism. Study-wide results and limits: Most expanded thyroid clonotypes above 0.001 frequency also appeared in blood. Its predictions of ophthalmopathy progression gave the model 70.59% sensitivity and 72% to 75% specificity.

Diagnosis was based on clinical symptoms, serum thyroxine, TRAb, thyroid ultrasound and orbital computed tomography. This clonotype was seen at least ten times. Its antigen is still unknown. The CDR3 runs 12 residues. The germline CDR1 and CDR2 sequences are MNHNS and SASEGT. Trimming took off 7 bases at V and 7 bases at J, with 10 bases between the two ends. Amplification of the TCR beta CDR3 regions used RNA transcripts (as template). An initial RT-PCR round employing HTBI primers preceded a second-round multiplex PCR. Each CDR3 protein gets one entry after TCRdb re-called the multiplex PCR reads with MiXCR. The top ten hold more than 8.5% of the sample, which has around 470,000 distinct CDR3 sequences, under 15% seen once.

The chain uses TRBV6-1 and TRBJ2-2; no clear D gene. The receptor was isolated from a woman aged 25 to 39 with Graves' ophthalmopathy. Material for sequencing was blood. The DNA of the CDR3 is TGTGCCAGCACCCGGATGAACGGGGAGCTGTTTTTT. Translation: CASTRMNGELFF.